These T cell receptor beta chains were read from a single sample in a study of naive and memory T cell subsets. TCRdb fed the UMI-ligation and nested PCR reads into MiXCR, producing one record per CDR3 protein. Here the sample spans roughly 140,000 distinct CDR3 sequences, more than 15% being singletons. Material for sequencing was naive CD8+ T cells from blood. The receptors originated from a human donor in good health. The CDR3 runs from the conserved cysteine through the conserved F or W. D genes are given only for firm matches. Size values are once, few and many counts, or a class for expanded clones, and some rows have none.

. | TRBJ2-1 | TRBV4-3 | TRBD2 | CASSQDKGGSSYNEQFF | TGCGCCAGCAGCCAAGATAAGGGCGGGAGCTCCTACAATGAGCAGTTCTTC
few | TRBJ2-3 | TRBV6-5 | . | CASSSMTDTQYF | TGTGCCAGCAGTTCAATGACAGATACGCAGTATTTT
few | TRBJ2-7 | TRBV11-2 | . | CASSLGVRYEQYF | TGTGCCAGCAGCTTGGGGGTTAGGTACGAGCAGTACTTC
. | TRBJ2-1 | TRBV19 | . | CASSIRGSYNEQFF | TGTGCCAGTAGTATACGGGGGAGCTACAATGAGCAGTTCTTC
. | TRBJ2-3 | TRBV28 | . | CASYTGTDTQYF | TGTGCCAGCTACACAGGGACAGATACGCAGTATTTT
few | TRBJ2-1 | TRBV28 | TRBD2 | CASSFGLAGGTEQFF | TGTGCCAGCAGTTTCGGACTAGCGGGAGGTACCGAGCAGTTCTTC
. | TRBJ2-3 | TRBV7-6 | TRBD2 | CASSSSSGRTDTQYF | TGTGCCAGCAGCTCCAGTAGCGGGAGAACAGATACGCAGTATTTT
few | TRBJ2-7 | TRBV28 | . | CAISPLFSSYEQYF | TGTGCCATTTCTCCCCTATTTAGCTCCTACGAGCAGTACTTC
. | TRBJ2-2 | TRBV11-2 | . | CASSLGTPGELFF | TGTGCCAGCAGCTTAGGAACTCCGGGGGAGCTGTTTTTT
. | TRBJ2-7 | TRBV7-9 | TRBD2 | CASSLSGTSAYEQYF | TGTGCCAGCAGCTTATCCGGGACTAGCGCCTACGAGCAGTACTTC
few | TRBJ2-5 | TRBV27 | . | CASSLYGGMGEETQYF | TGTGCCAGCAGTTTATACGGGGGCATGGGCGAAGAGACCCAGTACTTC
few | TRBJ2-7 | TRBV12-3/TRBV12-4 | TRBD1 | CASSPSPGQGVVEQYF | TGTGCCAGCAGCCCGTCCCCGGGACAGGGGGTGGTCGAGCAGTACTTC
. | TRBJ2-7 | TRBV20-1 | . | CSAPHAGISYEQYF | TGCAGTGCTCCCCACGCCGGGATCTCCTACGAGCAGTACTTC
. | TRBJ2-7 | TRBV6-5 | . | CASSYSREQYF | TGTGCCAGCAGTTACTCCCGCGAGCAGTACTTC
. | TRBJ2-3 | TRBV25-1 | . | CASSDSEGKDTQYF | TGTGCCAGCAGTGATTCGGAGGGCAAAGATACGCAGTATTTT
. | TRBJ2-7 | TRBV27 | . | CASSLSTASLNDEQYF | TGTGCCAGCAGTTTATCGACGGCTAGCCTTAACGACGAGCAGTACTTC
. | TRBJ2-7 | TRBV28 | . | CASSPIIYEQYF | TGTGCCAGCAGCCCTATTATCTACGAGCAGTACTTC
. | TRBJ2-1 | TRBV7-8 | . | CASTQLVGREFF | TGTGCCAGCACCCAACTGGTGGGAAGGGAGTTCTTC
few | TRBJ1-5 | TRBV2 | TRBD1 | CASKIGTENQPQHF | TGTGCCAGCAAGATAGGGACAGAAAATCAGCCCCAGCATTTT
. | TRBJ1-4 | TRBV20-1 | . | CSARVSVRLRPEKLFF | TGCAGTGCTAGAGTGTCGGTGAGGCTACGCCCTGAAAAACTGTTTTTT
few | TRBJ2-1 | TRBV7-9 | TRBD2 | CASSFRTSGRWEQFF | TGTGCCAGCAGCTTTCGGACTAGCGGGCGGTGGGAGCAGTTCTTC
. | TRBJ2-7 | TRBV28 | . | CASSLRPNGYEQYF | TGTGCCAGCAGTCTGAGACCCAACGGCTACGAGCAGTACTTC
. | TRBJ2-2 | TRBV4-1 | . | CASSQVGGTGELFF | TGCGCCAGCAGCCAAGTCGGAGGAACCGGGGAGCTGTTTTTT
few | TRBJ2-7 | TRBV27 | . | CASGITYEQYF | TGTGCCAGCGGAATAACCTACGAGCAGTACTTC
. | TRBJ2-7 | TRBV6-5 | . | CASSYSDWGLEQYF | TGTGCCAGCAGTTACAGTGATTGGGGCCTGGAGCAGTACTTC
many | TRBJ1-3 | TRBV2 | . | CASRGGNTIYF | TGTGCCAGCAGGGGCGGAAACACCATATATTTT
few | TRBJ2-1 | TRBV2 | TRBD2 | CASVGGTSVLSSYNEQFF | TGTGCCAGCGTAGGTGGGACTAGCGTTCTAAGCTCCTACAATGAGCAGTTCTTC
. | TRBJ2-1 | TRBV12-3/TRBV12-4 | . | CASTTPHAGDRSYNEQFF | TGTGCCAGCACCACTCCCCACGCCGGCGACCGTAGCTACAATGAGCAGTTCTTC
. | TRBJ2-7 | TRBV12-3/TRBV12-4 | TRBD1 | CASSSRDRVSNEQYF | TGTGCCAGCAGTTCGAGAGACAGGGTCTCGAACGAGCAGTACTTC
. | TRBJ2-7 | TRBV30 | . | CAWSVQAGYEQYF | TGTGCCTGGAGTGTACAAGCGGGCTACGAGCAGTACTTC
. | TRBJ1-4 | TRBV6-6 | . | CASAPWGSNEKLFF | TGTGCCAGCGCCCCGTGGGGTTCTAATGAAAAACTGTTTTTT
many | TRBJ1-1 | TRBV7-9 | . | CASRSGNTEAFF | TGTGCCAGCAGGTCAGGGAACACTGAAGCTTTCTTT
few | TRBJ2-7 | TRBV29-1 | TRBD2 | CSVVDGRGEQYF | TGCAGCGTTGTCGACGGGAGGGGAGAGCAGTACTTC
. | TRBJ2-2 | TRBV7-8 | . | CASSRTEWLANTGELFF | TGTGCCAGCAGCCGGACGGAGTGGCTAGCGAACACCGGGGAGCTGTTTTTT
. | TRBJ1-5 | TRBV12-3/TRBV12-4 | . | CASSFSGVDQPQHF | TGTGCCAGCAGTTTTTCGGGGGTGGATCAGCCCCAGCATTTT
. | TRBJ2-1 | TRBV12-3/TRBV12-4 | . | CASSFVERGIDEQFF | TGTGCCAGCAGTTTCGTTGAACGGGGAATCGATGAGCAGTTCTTC
. | TRBJ2-1 | TRBV11-2 | . | CASSLSSGPYNEQFF | TGTGCCAGCAGCTTAAGTAGCGGCCCCTACAATGAGCAGTTCTTC
. | TRBJ1-1 | TRBV6-8 | . | CASSSEMNTEAFF | TGTGCCAGCAGTTCAGAGATGAACACTGAAGCTTTCTTT
. | TRBJ2-1 | TRBV28 | . | CATNRPQVYNEQFF | TGTGCCACCAATAGACCTCAGGTTTACAATGAGCAGTTCTTC
. | TRBJ2-3 | TRBV12-3/TRBV12-4 | TRBD2 | CASSLVAGTSGRADTDTQYF | TGTGCCAGCAGTTTAGTAGCTGGGACTAGCGGGAGGGCCGACACAGATACGCAGTATTTT
few | TRBJ2-3 | TRBV5-1 | . | CASSTDWATDTQYF | TGCGCCAGCAGTACGGATTGGGCCACAGATACGCAGTATTTT
few | TRBJ2-3 | TRBV6-5 | . | CASSYSTSTDTQYF | TGTGCCAGCAGTTACAGCACTAGCACAGATACGCAGTATTTT
. | TRBJ2-1 | TRBV7-9 | . | CASSLASRNEQFF | TGTGCCAGCAGCTTAGCTAGCAGGAATGAGCAGTTCTTC